This T cell receptor (beta chain) originates from a study of blood T cell repertoires in COVID-19. Turning to the study itself: Nucleic acid was either cDNA or gDNA, and it came from T cells, B-cell-depleted T cells, or PBMCs.

Per the study methods: Estimates of nucleated cell counts were drawn from the amplification of reference gene primers. Sequencing used immunoSEQ multiplex PCR; TCRdb keeps in-frame clones, though not all of them. V and J calls plus clone size are reproduced from that table; the DNA served to infer D and trimming. The table lists about 120,000 clones, 83% of them singletons, with about 6.3% in the top ten. The V gene lost 3 bases and the J gene lost 7 bases, with 15 bases spanning the gap. Germline V gene sequence: CDR1 SGHTA, CDR2 FQGNSA. This CDR3 contains 14 residues. The TCR originated in a man aged 80 or over with active or convalescent COVID-19. The sample consisted of peripheral blood. The chain joins TRBV7-2 to TRBJ1-2; D is possibly TRBD1 (6 bases). DNA for the CDR3: TGTGCCAGCAGCTTGGGCCGGGACATCACTGGCTACACCTTC. The encoded protein is CASSLGRDITGYTF.